Listed below are T cell receptor beta chains from one sample, sequenced in a study of T-cell memory formation after mild COVID-19. Using its own MiXCR run on the 5' RACE reads, TCRdb lists one record per CDR3 protein. The profile covers 300,000 to 350,000 distinct CDR3 sequences, with approximately 19% appearing a single time and roughly 21% taken by the ten largest. What was sequenced was PBMCs or a T cell subset sorted from them (not recorded which). The receptor set was obtained from a man in his late teens or twenties who had mild COVID-19 (a few samples of this study predate the infection). Cell type and time point are not known. The CDR3 runs from the conserved cysteine through the conserved F or W. A D gene is named only where the DNA matches it firmly. The size field is filled for only some rows; it gives once, few, many or a size class.

D	V	J	size	DNA	CDR3
TRBD2	TRBV4-2	TRBJ2-3	NA	TGTGCCAGCAGCCTATCCGGGACTAGCGGGGACCCCGCAGATACGCAGTATTTT	CASSLSGTSGDPADTQYF
NA	TRBV7-3	TRBJ2-3	NA	TGTGCCAGCAGCCTGGACGGTTCTGGGGATACGCAGTATTTT	CASSLDGSGDTQYF
NA	TRBV5-6	TRBJ1-6	NA	TGTGCCAGCAGCTTTGGGAACTCCTATAATTCACCCCTCCACTTT	CASSFGNSYNSPLHF
NA	TRBV27	TRBJ1-1	NA	TGTGCCAGCAGTTGGAGTCCGAACACTGAAGCTTTCTTT	CASSWSPNTEAFF
TRBD1	TRBV5-1	TRBJ1-1	NA	TGCGCCAGCAGCCACGGGGACAGGGGGCGAGGCGCTGAAGCTTTCTTT	CASSHGDRGRGAEAFF
NA	TRBV7-9	TRBJ1-6	NA	TGTGCCAGCAGTGCAGTTTCACCCCTCCACTTT	CASSAVSPLHF
NA	TRBV2	TRBJ2-2	few	TGTGCCAGCCGGACCGAGAACACCGGGGAGCTGTTTTTT	CASRTENTGELFF
NA	TRBV6-6	TRBJ2-3	few	TGTGCCAGCAGTTACAGGGATGTGGCAGATACGCAGTATTTT	CASSYRDVADTQYF
NA	TRBV7-2	TRBJ2-3	NA	TGTGCCAGCAGCTTACAAGGAGGGCCGGGAAACACAGATACGCAGTATTTT	CASSLQGGPGNTDTQYF
NA	TRBV7-9	TRBJ2-4	few	TGTGCCAGCAGCCCACAGTTGACAGTAGCCAAAAACATTCAGTACTTC	CASSPQLTVAKNIQYF
NA	TRBV9	TRBJ2-3	NA	TGTGCCAGCAGCCCCCTCCCAGAGACCACTTGGAATACGCAGTATTTT	CASSPLPETTWNTQYF
NA	TRBV12-3/TRBV12-4	TRBJ1-1	few	TGTGCCAGCAGTTTTGAGGGGACTGAAGCTTTCTTT	CASSFEGTEAFF
NA	TRBV5-1	TRBJ1-1	few	TGCGCCAGCAGCTGGGACCGACCGGGGGCGATGGGCCAGAAGACTTTCTTT	CASSWDRPGAMGQKTFF
NA	TRBV7-3	TRBJ2-1	few	TGTGCCAGCAGCTTAACAAGTCTTTTTGGGGGTGGTGAGCAGTTCTTC	CASSLTSLFGGGEQFF
NA	TRBV7-3	TRBJ2-3	few	TGTGCCAGCAGCTTAAGTCACAGAGATACGCAGTATTTT	CASSLSHRDTQYF
NA	TRBV4-3	TRBJ1-1	few	TGCGCCAGCAGCCAAGATTATTCGAGCATCAACACTGAAGCTTTCTTT	CASSQDYSSINTEAFF
NA	TRBV6-6	TRBJ2-5	many	TGTGCCAGCATCTCCCAGGAGGAGACCCAGTACTTC	CASISQEETQYF
TRBD1	TRBV5-1	TRBJ2-1	few	TGCGCCAGCAGCTGGGGACAGATGAGCTACAATGAGCAGTTCTTC	CASSWGQMSYNEQFF
NA	TRBV20-1	TRBJ2-7	few	TGCAGTGCTAGAAGTACTAGCATCTACGAGCAGTACTTC	CSARSTSIYEQYF
NA	TRBV6-2/TRBV6-3	TRBJ1-2	NA	TGTGCCAGCAGACCCGGGGGGTCCGGAGGCTACACCTTC	CASRPGGSGGYTF
NA	TRBV3-1	TRBJ2-5	few	TGTGCCAGCAGCCCTGCCGGCGTTGAGACCCAGTACTTC	CASSPAGVETQYF
NA	TRBV10-1	TRBJ1-5	few	TGCGCCAGCAGTGAGTCTGGGCTGGGGCCCCAGCATTTT	CASSESGLGPQHF
TRBD2	TRBV3-1	TRBJ2-3	few	TGTGCCAGCAGCCCGAGCCCCCTGTTGCGGGGGGGCCCCGATACGCAGTATTTT	CASSPSPLLRGGPDTQYF
NA	TRBV18	TRBJ2-1	NA	TGTGCCAGCTCACCCAGGACCAATGAGCAGTTCTTC	CASSPRTNEQFF
NA	TRBV10-3	TRBJ1-1	NA	TGTGCCAGTACAGGGCCTCTGAACACTGAAGCTTTCTTT	CASTGPLNTEAFF
NA	TRBV12-3/TRBV12-4	TRBJ1-1	few	TGTGCCAGCAGTTTGGAGCCGGACACTGAAGCTTTCTTT	CASSLEPDTEAFF
NA	TRBV4-3	TRBJ2-3	few	TGCGCCAGCAGCCATCCCGGACTGCAAGATACGCAGTATTTT	CASSHPGLQDTQYF
TRBD2	TRBV20-1	TRBJ2-7	few	TGCAGTGCTAAACTAGCGGGGGGATCCTACGAGCAGTACTTC	CSAKLAGGSYEQYF
TRBD2	TRBV5-1	TRBJ2-1	NA	TGCGCCAGCATGGGGGGGTACCCATATTACAATGAGCAGTTCTTC	CASMGGYPYYNEQFF
NA	TRBV7-9	TRBJ1-5	many	TGTGCCAGCAGCTTAGGGCAGGACCATCAGCCCCAGCATTTT	CASSLGQDHQPQHF
TRBD2	TRBV11-2	TRBJ2-7	NA	TGTGCCAGCAGCTTAGAGCGGACTAGCGACGAGCAGTACTTC	CASSLERTSDEQYF
NA	TRBV7-3	TRBJ2-2	few	TGTGCCAGCAGCTTCGACAGGCAGAACACCGGGGAGCTGTTTTTT	CASSFDRQNTGELFF
TRBD2	TRBV9	TRBJ2-3	few	TGTGCCAGCAGCGTAGGTGCGGGGGAGGGAGATACGCAGTATTTT	CASSVGAGEGDTQYF
NA	TRBV7-2	TRBJ1-4	NA	TGTGCCAGCAGCCCATCCTGGACAGACAATGAAAAACTGTTTTTT	CASSPSWTDNEKLFF
TRBD2	TRBV11-2	TRBJ2-1	NA	TGTGCCAGCAGCTTAGAGGCCTTAGCGGGGGGGTTTTACAATGAGCAGTTCTTC	CASSLEALAGGFYNEQFF
TRBD1	TRBV29-1	TRBJ2-7	few	TGCAGCGTGACCCCGGACAGGTCCGCCTACGAGCAGTACTTC	CSVTPDRSAYEQYF
NA	TRBV20-1	TRBJ2-1	NA	TGCAGTGTCCCCGCGGAGTTACGGGACAATGAGCAGTTCTTC	CSVPAELRDNEQFF
TRBD1	TRBV5-1	TRBJ2-2	NA	TGCGCCTCAAGACAGGGTCCGAACGGGGAGCTGTTTTTT	CASRQGPNGELFF
TRBD1	TRBV5-1	TRBJ2-3	NA	TGCGCCAGCAGCGGGGGACAGGGGAGTTTCACAGATACGCAGTATTTT	CASSGGQGSFTDTQYF
NA	TRBV6-2/TRBV6-3	TRBJ2-5	NA	TGTGCCAGCAGACAGGTATCAAGTCGGGAGACCCAGTACTTC	CASRQVSSRETQYF
TRBD1	TRBV6-5	TRBJ2-1	few	TGTGCCAGCACTCCTCGGGACAGCTACAATGAGCAGTTCTTC	CASTPRDSYNEQFF
NA	TRBV29-1	TRBJ2-1	NA	TGCAGCGTGAGCCCCAGTTTGGATGAGCAGTTCTTC	CSVSPSLDEQFF
NA	TRBV12-3/TRBV12-4	TRBJ2-1	few	TGTGCCAGCAGTTGGGGGTCCGAAAACAATGAGCAGTTCTTC	CASSWGSENNEQFF
TRBD2	TRBV5-6	TRBJ2-1	NA	TGTGCCAGCAGCTTGCCTAGCGGGCGGGCCCGGGAGCAGTTCTTC	CASSLPSGRAREQFF
TRBD1	TRBV29-1	TRBJ2-3	few	TGCAGCGTTGAAGGGGACAGCTACACAGATACGCAGTATTTT	CSVEGDSYTDTQYF
NA	TRBV2	TRBJ2-5	NA	TGTGCCCGGAGGGTCAAAGAGACCCAGTACTTC	CARRVKETQYF
NA	TRBV6-5	TRBJ2-7	many	TGTGCCAGCAGTTACGAGGGGACTTTGCCCTACGAGCAGTACTTC	CASSYEGTLPYEQYF
NA	TRBV12-3/TRBV12-4	TRBJ2-1	few	TGTGCCAGCAGTTTCCAAGGGGTATGGGAGCAGTTCTTC	CASSFQGVWEQFF
TRBD2	TRBV6-1	TRBJ2-3	NA	TGTGCCAGTTCTTCCGGGACTAGCGGGTCGGAAACGCAGTATTTT	CASSSGTSGSETQYF